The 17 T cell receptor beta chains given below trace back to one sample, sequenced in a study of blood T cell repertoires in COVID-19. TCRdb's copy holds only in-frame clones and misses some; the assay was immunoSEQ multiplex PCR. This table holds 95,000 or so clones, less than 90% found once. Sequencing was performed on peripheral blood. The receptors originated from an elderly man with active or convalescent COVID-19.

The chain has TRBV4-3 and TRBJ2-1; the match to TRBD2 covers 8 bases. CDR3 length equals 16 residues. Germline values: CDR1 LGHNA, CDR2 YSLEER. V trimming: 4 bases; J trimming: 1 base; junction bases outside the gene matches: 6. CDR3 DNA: TGCGCCAGCAGCCCCCGAACTAGCGGTTCCTACAATGAGCAGTTCTTC. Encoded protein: CASSPRTSGSYNEQFF.

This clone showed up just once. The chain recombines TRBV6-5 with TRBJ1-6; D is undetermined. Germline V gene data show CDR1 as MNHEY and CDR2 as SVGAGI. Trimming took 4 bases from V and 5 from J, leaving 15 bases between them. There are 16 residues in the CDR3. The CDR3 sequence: CASSFTTTKNNSPLHF. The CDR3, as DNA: TGTGCCAGCAGTTTCACCACCACTAAAAATAATTCACCCCTCCACTTT.

The CDR3 reads CAWSVPPGTGYGYTF. The CDR3, as DNA: TGTGCCTGGAGTGTACCCCCCGGGACAGGGTATGGCTACACCTTC. This chain joins TRBV30 and TRBJ1-2; TRBD1 matches at 9 bases. V lost 0 bases and J lost 5; bases outside the gene matches: 7. The CDR3 totals 15 residues. Per germline, CDR1 GTSNPN and CDR2 SVGIG (reference sequence).

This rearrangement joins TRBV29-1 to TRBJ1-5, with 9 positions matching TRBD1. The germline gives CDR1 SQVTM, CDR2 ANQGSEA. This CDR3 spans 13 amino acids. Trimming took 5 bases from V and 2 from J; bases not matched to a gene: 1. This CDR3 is CSVRTGGNQPQHF. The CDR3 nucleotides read TGCAGCGTTCGGACAGGGGGCAATCAGCCCCAGCATTTT.

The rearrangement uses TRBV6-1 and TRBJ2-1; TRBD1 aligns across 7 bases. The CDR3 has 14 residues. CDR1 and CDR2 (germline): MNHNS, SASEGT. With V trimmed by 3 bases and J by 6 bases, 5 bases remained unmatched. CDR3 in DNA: TGTGCCAGCAGTGACAGGGGGAGAAGCAATGAGCAGTTCTTC. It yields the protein CASSDRGRSNEQFF.

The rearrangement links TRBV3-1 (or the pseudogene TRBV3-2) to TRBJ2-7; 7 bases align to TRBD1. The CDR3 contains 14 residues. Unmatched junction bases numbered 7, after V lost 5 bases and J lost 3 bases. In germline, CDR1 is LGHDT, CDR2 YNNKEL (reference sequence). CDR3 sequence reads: CASSIRDRLYEQYF. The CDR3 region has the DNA TGTGCCAGCAGCATCCGGGACAGACTCTACGAGCAGTACTTC.

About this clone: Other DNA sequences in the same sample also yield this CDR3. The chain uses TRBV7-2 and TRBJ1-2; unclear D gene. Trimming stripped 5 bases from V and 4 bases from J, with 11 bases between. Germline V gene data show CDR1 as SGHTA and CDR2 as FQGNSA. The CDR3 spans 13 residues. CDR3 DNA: TGTGCCAGCAGCCCCCGACTGAGCTATGGCTACACCTTC. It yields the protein CASSPRLSYGYTF. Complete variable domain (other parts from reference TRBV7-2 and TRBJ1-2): GAGVSQSPSNKVTEKGKDVELRCDPISGHTALYWYRQSLGQGLEFLIYFQGNSAPDKSGLPSDRFSAERTGGSVSTLTIQRTQQEDSAVYLCASSPRLSYGYTFGSGTRLTVV.

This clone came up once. In DNA, the CDR3 is TGTGCCATCAGTGTTGGGGGGATGAACACTGAAGCTTTCTTT. This sequence encodes CAISVGGMNTEAFF. The V gene is TRBV10-3, the J gene TRBJ1-1; weak D call: TRBD1 (5 bases). This CDR3 has 14 amino acids. The V gene lost 4 bases and the J gene lost 0 bases, with 9 bases spanning the gap. CDR1 is ENHRY, CDR2 SYGVKD, per germline.

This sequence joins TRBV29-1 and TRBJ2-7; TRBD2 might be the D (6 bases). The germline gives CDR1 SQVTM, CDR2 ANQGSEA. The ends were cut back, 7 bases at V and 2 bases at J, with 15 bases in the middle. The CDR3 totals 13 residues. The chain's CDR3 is CSARDGRTYEQYF. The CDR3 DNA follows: TGCAGCGCCCGGGACGGGAGAACCTACGAGCAGTACTTC.

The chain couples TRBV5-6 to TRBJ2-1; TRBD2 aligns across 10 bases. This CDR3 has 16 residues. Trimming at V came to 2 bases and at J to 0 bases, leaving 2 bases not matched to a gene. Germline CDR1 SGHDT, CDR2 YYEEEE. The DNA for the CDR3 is TGTGCCAGCAGCTTTTCTAGCGGGAGCTCCTACAATGAGCAGTTCTTC. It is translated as CASSFSSGSSYNEQFF.

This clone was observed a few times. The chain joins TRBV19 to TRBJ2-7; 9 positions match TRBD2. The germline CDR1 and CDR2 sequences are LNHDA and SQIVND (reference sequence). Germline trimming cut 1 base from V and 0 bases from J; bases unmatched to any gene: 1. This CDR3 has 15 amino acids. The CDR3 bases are TGTGCCAGTAGTATAGGACTAGCGGACTCCTACGAGCAGTACTTC. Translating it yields CASSIGLADSYEQYF.

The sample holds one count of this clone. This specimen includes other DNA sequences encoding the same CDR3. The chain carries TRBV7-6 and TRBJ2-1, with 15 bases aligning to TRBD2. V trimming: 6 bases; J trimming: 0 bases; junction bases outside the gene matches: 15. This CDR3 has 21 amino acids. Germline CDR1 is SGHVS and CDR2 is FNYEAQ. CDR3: CASSPVRGLAGGRGSYNEQFF. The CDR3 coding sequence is TGTGCCAGCAGTCCCGTAAGGGGACTAGCGGGAGGTCGGGGCTCCTACAATGAGCAGTTCTTC.

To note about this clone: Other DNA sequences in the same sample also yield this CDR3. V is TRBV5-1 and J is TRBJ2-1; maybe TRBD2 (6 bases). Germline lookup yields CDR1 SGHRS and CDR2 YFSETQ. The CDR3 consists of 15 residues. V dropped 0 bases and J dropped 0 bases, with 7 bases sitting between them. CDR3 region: CASSLDGSSYNEQFF. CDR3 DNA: TGCGCCAGCAGCTTGGACGGGAGCTCCTACAATGAGCAGTTCTTC.

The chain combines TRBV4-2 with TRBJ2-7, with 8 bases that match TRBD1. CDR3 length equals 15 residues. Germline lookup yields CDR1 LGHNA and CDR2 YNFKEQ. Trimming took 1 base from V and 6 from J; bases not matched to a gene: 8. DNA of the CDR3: TGTGCCAGCAGCCAAGGGTGGCAGGGGGCGGGCGAGCAGTACTTC. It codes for CASSQGWQGAGEQYF.

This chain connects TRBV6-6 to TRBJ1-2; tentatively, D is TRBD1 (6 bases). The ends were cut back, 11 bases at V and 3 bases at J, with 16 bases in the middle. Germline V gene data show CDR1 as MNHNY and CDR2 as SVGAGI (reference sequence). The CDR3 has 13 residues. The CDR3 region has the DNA TGTGCCGCTAGCACGGCAGGGGACTATGGCTACACCTTC. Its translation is CAASTAGDYGYTF.

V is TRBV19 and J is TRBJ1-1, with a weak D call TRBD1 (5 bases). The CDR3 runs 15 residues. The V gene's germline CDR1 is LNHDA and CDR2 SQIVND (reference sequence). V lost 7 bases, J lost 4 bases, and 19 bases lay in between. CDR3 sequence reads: CASNQGGSLGTEAFF. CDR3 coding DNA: TGTGCCAGTAATCAGGGCGGAAGTTTGGGCACTGAAGCTTTCTTT.

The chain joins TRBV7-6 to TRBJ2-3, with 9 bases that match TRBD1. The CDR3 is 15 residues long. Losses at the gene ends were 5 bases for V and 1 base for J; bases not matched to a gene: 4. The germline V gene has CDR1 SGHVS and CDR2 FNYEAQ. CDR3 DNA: TGTGCCAGCAGCGACCGGGACAGGGGCACAGATACGCAGTATTTT. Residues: CASSDRDRGTDTQYF.